A selection of T cell receptor beta chains follows, all from one sample in a study of Graves' ophthalmopathy and Graves' hyperthyroidism. TCRdb processed the multiplex PCR reads anew with MiXCR; each CDR3 protein has one entry. The sample holds 340,000 or so distinct CDR3 sequences, roughly 17% seen once. The sample taken for sequencing was peripheral blood. The receptors were sampled from an adult man with Graves' ophthalmopathy. Each CDR3 is given with its conserved first and last residue. D genes are given only for firm matches. Expanded clones are given a class, and other clones once, few, many or no size at all.

length: 17; size: many; J: TRBJ2-7; D: TRBD1; V: TRBV5-4; CDR3: CASSFGTGGASAYEQYF; DNA: TGTGCCAGCAGCTTCGGGACAGGGGGCGCCTCGGCCTACGAGCAGTACTTC
length: 18; size: many; J: TRBJ1-5; D: TRBD1; V: TRBV4-2; CDR3: CASSQGEGQGWVGQPQHF; DNA: TGTGCCAGCAGCCAAGGGGAGGGACAGGGATGGGTTGGGCAGCCCCAGCATTTT
length: 14; size: many; J: TRBJ1-2; D: TRBD1; V: TRBV5-1; CDR3: CASSWDRANYGYTF; DNA: TGCGCCAGCAGCTGGGACAGGGCGAACTATGGCTACACCTTC
length: 15; size: many; J: TRBJ1-6; D: NA; V: TRBV28; CDR3: CASSLGITGNSPLHF; DNA: TGTGCCAGCAGTTTGGGGATCACGGGGAATTCACCCCTCCACTTT
length: 14; size: many; J: TRBJ2-7; D: NA; V: TRBV27; CDR3: CASGPGGRVYEQYF; DNA: TGTGCCAGCGGGCCCGGCGGCAGGGTTTACGAGCAGTACTTC
length: 14; size: NA; J: TRBJ2-7; D: NA; V: TRBV7-2; CDR3: CASSLGAGRYEQSF; DNA: TGTGCCAGCAGCTTAGGAGCGGGCCGCTACGAGCAGTCCTTC
length: 14; size: NA; J: TRBJ1-1; D: NA; V: TRBV3-1; CDR3: CASSPRHGSFEAFF; DNA: TGTGCCAGCAGCCCCAGGCACGGAAGTTTTGAAGCTTTCTTT
length: 16; size: many; J: TRBJ2-7; D: NA; V: TRBV6-1; CDR3: CASSGSSAAFSYEQYF; DNA: TGTGCCAGCAGTGGATCGTCAGCGGCGTTCTCCTACGAGCAGTACTTC
length: 13; size: few; J: TRBJ2-7; D: TRBD2; V: TRBV29-1; CDR3: CSVLLAGVGEQYF; DNA: TGCAGCGTCCTACTAGCGGGAGTGGGGGAGCAGTACTTC
length: 14; size: many; J: TRBJ2-7; D: TRBD1; V: TRBV24-1; CDR3: CATSDEGAFSEQYF; DNA: TGTGCCACCAGTGATGAGGGGGCCTTTTCTGAGCAGTACTTC
length: 15; size: many; J: TRBJ2-5; D: NA; V: TRBV6-2/TRBV6-3; CDR3: CASGGRGWYQETQYF; DNA: TGTGCCAGTGGGGGCAGGGGATGGTACCAAGAGACCCAGTACTTC
length: 14; size: many; J: TRBJ2-7; D: NA; V: TRBV7-2; CDR3: CASSWGYGTYEQYF; DNA: TGTGCCAGCAGCTGGGGGTACGGAACCTACGAGCAGTACTTC
length: 14; size: NA; J: TRBJ2-7; D: TRBD1; V: TRBV29-1; CDR3: CSVAGDRGLYEQYF; DNA: TGCAGCGTTGCTGGAGACAGGGGGCTCTACGAGCAGTACTTC
length: 15; size: few; J: TRBJ1-6; D: NA; V: TRBV12-3/TRBV12-4; CDR3: CASGKQGYIGSPLHF; DNA: TGTGCCAGCGGGAAACAGGGATATATAGGTTCACCCCTCCACTTT
length: 15; size: many; J: TRBJ1-2; D: NA; V: TRBV6-5; CDR3: CASSYGRVPYYGYTF; DNA: TGTGCCAGCAGTTACGGGAGGGTCCCCTACTATGGCTACACCTTC
length: 12; size: many; J: TRBJ2-7; D: NA; V: TRBV6-5; CDR3: CASSRGAYEQYF; DNA: TGTGCCAGCTCCAGGGGTGCCTACGAGCAGTACTTC
length: 12; size: NA; J: TRBJ1-1; D: NA; V: TRBV6-2/TRBV6-3; CDR3: CASNHQGPEAFF; DNA: TGTGCCAGCAATCACCAGGGCCCTGAAGCTTTCTTT
length: 14; size: many; J: TRBJ2-5; D: NA; V: TRBV5-1; CDR3: CASSLLGTQETQYF; DNA: TGCGCCAGCAGCTTGTTGGGGACCCAAGAGACCCAGTACTTC
length: 15; size: many; J: TRBJ1-6; D: NA; V: TRBV30; CDR3: CAWSTVQGYNSPLHF; DNA: TGTGCCTGGAGCACCGTACAGGGTTATAATTCACCCCTCCACTTT
length: 12; size: many; J: TRBJ1-5; D: NA; V: TRBV6-5; CDR3: CASSRTGGPQHF; DNA: TGTGCCAGCAGTCGCACCGGTGGACCCCAGCATTTT
length: 15; size: many; J: TRBJ2-6; D: NA; V: TRBV6-2/TRBV6-3; CDR3: CASSYTSSGANVLTF; DNA: TGTGCCAGCAGTTACACAAGCTCTGGGGCCAACGTCCTGACTTTC
length: 16; size: many; J: TRBJ2-5; D: NA; V: TRBV11-2; CDR3: CASSLVMAGRQETQYF; DNA: TGTGCCAGCAGCTTAGTGATGGCGGGGAGGCAAGAGACCCAGTACTTC
length: 13; size: many; J: TRBJ1-5; D: TRBD1; V: TRBV2; CDR3: CASGTGGFQPQHF; DNA: TGTGCCAGCGGGACAGGGGGCTTTCAGCCCCAGCATTTT
length: 13; size: NA; J: TRBJ1-6; D: NA; V: TRBV3-1; CDR3: CASSQDTFSPLHF; DNA: TGTGCCAGCAGCCAAGATACCTTCTCACCCCTCCACTTT
length: 14; size: NA; J: TRBJ2-2; D: NA; V: TRBV4-3; CDR3: CASSPNSGPGELFF; DNA: TGCGCCAGCAGCCCAAACTCGGGGCCCGGGGAGCTGTTTTTT
length: 15; size: many; J: TRBJ1-5; D: NA; V: TRBV28; CDR3: CASRGSWESNQPQHF; DNA: TGTGCCAGCAGGGGTTCATGGGAAAGCAATCAGCCCCAGCATTTT
length: 13; size: many; J: TRBJ2-5; D: TRBD2; V: TRBV20-1; CDR3: CSAQLAGEETQYF; DNA: TGCAGTGCCCAACTAGCGGGAGAAGAGACCCAGTACTTC
length: 15; size: many; J: TRBJ2-2; D: TRBD2; V: TRBV7-2; CDR3: CASSPTGLAAGELFF; DNA: TGTGCCAGCAGCCCCACGGGACTAGCGGCCGGGGAGCTGTTTTTT
length: 15; size: many; J: TRBJ1-2; D: TRBD1; V: TRBV4-1; CDR3: CASSQERGQYYGYTF; DNA: TGCGCCAGCAGCCAAGAAAGGGGACAGTATTATGGCTACACCTTC
length: 17; size: many; J: TRBJ1-6; D: NA; V: TRBV4-2; CDR3: CASSQVAPRTYNSPLHF; DNA: TGTGCCAGCAGCCAAGTGGCCCCCAGGACTTATAATTCACCCCTCCACTTT
length: 12; size: NA; J: TRBJ2-7; D: TRBD1; V: TRBV6-1; CDR3: CACYRGPDEQSF; DNA: TGTGCCTGTTACAGGGGGCCGGACGAGCAGTCCTTC
length: 15; size: many; J: TRBJ2-7; D: TRBD1; V: TRBV20-1; CDR3: CSARDRDRGLYEQYF; DNA: TGCAGTGCTAGAGACCGGGACAGGGGGCTTTACGAGCAGTACTTC
length: 11; size: many; J: TRBJ2-4; D: NA; V: TRBV20-1; CDR3: CSAIPGPTAYF; DNA: TGCAGTGCTATCCCAGGGCCCACCGCGTACTTC
length: 13; size: many; J: TRBJ2-7; D: NA; V: TRBV18; CDR3: CASSPNQGTEQYF; DNA: TGTGCCAGCTCACCGAATCAAGGGACCGAGCAGTACTTC